The rows below give T cell receptor beta chains drawn from one sample of a study of CD8+CD57+ T cells in acquired aplastic anemia. TCRdb reprocessed the reads with MiXCR, giving one entry per CDR3 protein. The repertoire has about 270,000 distinct CDR3 sequences, 50% to 70% of them found once; the top ten carry less than 10%. Source material: sorted CD4+, CD8+, or CD8+CD57+ T cells (not recorded which) from PBMCs. The receptors originated from a human donor with severe aplastic anemia or a healthy control (not recorded which). CDR3s include the opening cysteine and the closing phenylalanine or tryptophan. The D gene is left open where the match is weak. A row's size may be missing; if present it is once, few, many or a size class.

clone size: many; V gene: TRBV24-1; D gene: .; J gene: TRBJ2-7; CDR3 DNA: TGTGCCACCAGTGAAGGTGCATCGGGCTACGAGCAGTACTTC; CDR3 protein: CATSEGASGYEQYF
clone size: .; V gene: TRBV10-3; D gene: .; J gene: TRBJ1-1; CDR3 DNA: TGTGCCATCAGTGAGAGCAGGGCAGGCACTGAAGCTTTCTTT; CDR3 protein: CAISESRAGTEAFF
clone size: .; V gene: TRBV2; D gene: TRBD1; J gene: TRBJ2-6; CDR3 DNA: TGTGCCAGCAGTCAGAACAGGGGCTCTGGGGCCAACGTCCTGACTTTC; CDR3 protein: CASSQNRGSGANVLTF
clone size: .; V gene: TRBV15; D gene: .; J gene: TRBJ1-5; CDR3 DNA: TGTGCCACCAGCAGAGATCGGGGTGGACCCCAGCATTTT; CDR3 protein: CATSRDRGGPQHF
clone size: .; V gene: TRBV7-9; D gene: .; J gene: TRBJ1-1; CDR3 DNA: TGTGCCAGCAGCTTAGTGAGGGGGATGAACACTGAAGCTTTCTTT; CDR3 protein: CASSLVRGMNTEAFF
clone size: many; V gene: TRBV20-1; D gene: TRBD1; J gene: TRBJ2-1; CDR3 DNA: TGCAGTGCTAGAGCTTTGGACAGGGCCGATGAGCAGTTCTTC; CDR3 protein: CSARALDRADEQFF
clone size: many; V gene: TRBV20-1; D gene: TRBD1; J gene: TRBJ2-7; CDR3 DNA: TGCAGTGGAGAACAGGGGAGCGAGCAGTACTTC; CDR3 protein: CSGEQGSEQYF
clone size: .; V gene: TRBV20-1; D gene: TRBD2; J gene: TRBJ2-7; CDR3 DNA: TGCAGTGCTATTGGCGGGGGGGCCTACGAGCAGTACTTC; CDR3 protein: CSAIGGGAYEQYF
clone size: .; V gene: TRBV10-3; D gene: TRBD1; J gene: TRBJ2-2; CDR3 DNA: TGTGCCATCTCCGGGACAGGGGCCACCGGGGAGCTGTTTTTT; CDR3 protein: CAISGTGATGELFF
clone size: .; V gene: TRBV5-1; D gene: .; J gene: TRBJ2-3; CDR3 DNA: TGCGCCAGCAGCTTGGGAGTGGGGTCCACAGATACGCAGTATTTT; CDR3 protein: CASSLGVGSTDTQYF
clone size: .; V gene: TRBV25-1; D gene: .; J gene: TRBJ1-6; CDR3 DNA: TGTGCCAGCAGTGAATCCCAGGGCCCACCCCTCCACTTT; CDR3 protein: CASSESQGPPLHF
clone size: few; V gene: TRBV9; D gene: .; J gene: TRBJ2-5; CDR3 DNA: TGTGCCAGCATGAACCGAAGACGGCCCCAAGAGACCCAGTACTTC; CDR3 protein: CASMNRRRPQETQYF
clone size: .; V gene: TRBV29-1; D gene: TRBD1; J gene: TRBJ1-2; CDR3 DNA: TGCAGCGTGGCACCAGGGGGGGGGGGCTATGGCTACACCTTC; CDR3 protein: CSVAPGGGGYGYTF
clone size: .; V gene: TRBV7-2; D gene: .; J gene: TRBJ2-2; CDR3 DNA: TGTGCCAGCAGCTTCTCCGGGATACTAACCGGGGAGCTGTTTTTT; CDR3 protein: CASSFSGILTGELFF
clone size: .; V gene: TRBV20-1; D gene: TRBD1; J gene: TRBJ2-5; CDR3 DNA: TGCAGTGCCAGAGATAGGGACAGGGGGCAGACCCAGTACTTC; CDR3 protein: CSARDRDRGQTQYF
clone size: .; V gene: TRBV2; D gene: .; J gene: TRBJ1-2; CDR3 DNA: TGTGCCAGCAGTGCGGAATCTACGTCCATACTCGCTTATGGCTACACCTTC; CDR3 protein: CASSAESTSILAYGYTF
clone size: .; V gene: TRBV20-1; D gene: .; J gene: TRBJ1-2; CDR3 DNA: TGCAGTGTTCCAAAGCGTAGCGGGGGGGCCGACTATGGCTACACCTTC; CDR3 protein: CSVPKRSGGADYGYTF
clone size: once; V gene: TRBV19; D gene: TRBD1; J gene: TRBJ2-4; CDR3 DNA: TGTGCCAGTAGTATGGATATCCGGGGACAGAAGAGGGACATTCAGTACTTC; CDR3 protein: CASSMDIRGQKRDIQYF
clone size: few; V gene: TRBV30; D gene: .; J gene: TRBJ2-3; CDR3 DNA: TGTGCCTGGGAAGGGGTTGATACGCAGTATTTT; CDR3 protein: CAWEGVDTQYF
clone size: .; V gene: TRBV24-1; D gene: TRBD1; J gene: TRBJ1-2; CDR3 DNA: TGTGCCACCAGTGATTGGACAGGTGGATATGGCTACACCTTC; CDR3 protein: CATSDWTGGYGYTF
clone size: many; V gene: TRBV3-1; D gene: TRBD1; J gene: TRBJ2-7; CDR3 DNA: TGTGCCAGCAGCCAGAACAGGGGCGAGCAGTACTTC; CDR3 protein: CASSQNRGEQYF
clone size: .; V gene: TRBV6-1; D gene: TRBD2; J gene: TRBJ2-5; CDR3 DNA: TGTGCCAGCAGTTTCGGGACTAGCGGGAGGGCCGGCCGGCAAGAGACCCAGTACTTC; CDR3 protein: CASSFGTSGRAGRQETQYF
clone size: .; V gene: TRBV28; D gene: .; J gene: TRBJ2-1; CDR3 DNA: TGTGCCAGCAGCCCCGTTAGCGTTTTGTCTCATTCGTCTTGGCAGTTCTTC; CDR3 protein: CASSPVSVLSHSSWQFF
clone size: .; V gene: TRBV24-1; D gene: .; J gene: TRBJ2-5; CDR3 DNA: TGTGCCACCAGTAGCGCTTATGAGGAGACCCAGTACTTC; CDR3 protein: CATSSAYEETQYF
clone size: .; V gene: TRBV10-3; D gene: TRBD2; J gene: TRBJ2-3; CDR3 DNA: TGTGCCATCAGCCTAGCGGGGGCTGTAGATACGCAGTATTTT; CDR3 protein: CAISLAGAVDTQYF
clone size: many; V gene: TRBV6-6; D gene: .; J gene: TRBJ1-3; CDR3 DNA: TGTGCCAGTACAGGGAACTGGGGAGGCTCTGGAAACACCATATATTTT; CDR3 protein: CASTGNWGGSGNTIYF
clone size: many; V gene: TRBV7-3; D gene: TRBD1; J gene: TRBJ1-2; CDR3 DNA: TGTGCCAGCAGCGCCGGGACAGGGGGGTATGGCTACACCTTC; CDR3 protein: CASSAGTGGYGYTF
clone size: .; V gene: TRBV7-8; D gene: .; J gene: TRBJ2-7; CDR3 DNA: TGTGCCAGCAGCTTAGGGAGAAGCGTCGGTGCAGGGGCGCTGTACGAGCAGTACTTC; CDR3 protein: CASSLGRSVGAGALYEQYF
clone size: .; V gene: TRBV2; D gene: .; J gene: TRBJ1-2; CDR3 DNA: TGTGCCACTGGCACAACTTTTTTCGGCTACACCTTC; CDR3 protein: CATGTTFFGYTF
clone size: once; V gene: TRBV20-1; D gene: TRBD2; J gene: TRBJ2-5; CDR3 DNA: TGCAGTGCTAGAGACCTTAGCGGGAGTTGGCAGTACTTC; CDR3 protein: CSARDLSGSWQYF
clone size: few; V gene: TRBV20-1; D gene: .; J gene: TRBJ1-1; CDR3 DNA: TGCAGTGCTAGAGATTGGGACACTGGCACTGAAGCTTTCTTT; CDR3 protein: CSARDWDTGTEAFF
clone size: .; V gene: TRBV19; D gene: .; J gene: TRBJ2-7; CDR3 DNA: TGTGCCAGTAGTTTCCTGGGATCCTCCTACGAGCAGTACTTC; CDR3 protein: CASSFLGSSYEQYF
clone size: .; V gene: TRBV29-1; D gene: TRBD1; J gene: TRBJ2-7; CDR3 DNA: TGCAGCGTTGAGGACCTCGGGACAGCTCGATCCTACGAGCAGTACTTC; CDR3 protein: CSVEDLGTARSYEQYF
clone size: .; V gene: TRBV7-2; D gene: .; J gene: TRBJ2-2; CDR3 DNA: TGTGCCAGCAGCCCGCGACTTAACACCGGGGAGCTGTTTTTT; CDR3 protein: CASSPRLNTGELFF
clone size: .; V gene: TRBV5-1; D gene: .; J gene: TRBJ2-7; CDR3 DNA: TGCGCCAGCGCCGTTGCGAGCGGAGCATACGAGCAGTACTTC; CDR3 protein: CASAVASGAYEQYF
clone size: .; V gene: TRBV5-1; D gene: .; J gene: TRBJ1-4; CDR3 DNA: TGCGCCAGCAGCTTGGGACAGAGAGATGAAAAACTGTTTTTT; CDR3 protein: CASSLGQRDEKLFF
clone size: few; V gene: TRBV20-1; D gene: TRBD2; J gene: TRBJ2-3; CDR3 DNA: TGCAGTGCTAGAGACCTAACTAGCGGGAGTACAGATACGCAGTATTTT; CDR3 protein: CSARDLTSGSTDTQYF
clone size: .; V gene: TRBV25-1; D gene: .; J gene: TRBJ1-1; CDR3 DNA: TGTGCCAGCACGGGACGGGGCACTGAAGCTTTCTTT; CDR3 protein: CASTGRGTEAFF
clone size: .; V gene: TRBV5-1; D gene: TRBD2; J gene: TRBJ2-3; CDR3 DNA: TGCGCCAGCAGCCCCGCCGGGACTACGAATTTAGATACGCAGTATTTT; CDR3 protein: CASSPAGTTNLDTQYF
clone size: many; V gene: TRBV12-3/TRBV12-4; D gene: .; J gene: TRBJ1-3; CDR3 DNA: TGTGCCAGCAGTTTATTTGAGACCTCTGGAAACACCATATATTTT; CDR3 protein: CASSLFETSGNTIYF
clone size: .; V gene: TRBV10-3; D gene: .; J gene: TRBJ2-3; CDR3 DNA: TGTGCCATCAGTGGCCGGGCAGACACAGATACGCAGTATTTT; CDR3 protein: CAISGRADTDTQYF
clone size: few; V gene: TRBV9; D gene: .; J gene: TRBJ1-1; CDR3 DNA: TGTGCCAGCAGCGTAGAGGGCAGGGACACTGAAGCTTTCTTT; CDR3 protein: CASSVEGRDTEAFF
clone size: .; V gene: TRBV19; D gene: TRBD1; J gene: TRBJ2-7; CDR3 DNA: TGTGCCAGTAGTATAGGACAGGGTGGGTACGGGCAGTACTTC; CDR3 protein: CASSIGQGGYGQYF
clone size: many; V gene: TRBV5-1; D gene: TRBD1; J gene: TRBJ2-1; CDR3 DNA: TGCGCCAGCCGAACCCAGCTATGGGCAGGGGGACCCAATGAGCAGTTCTTC; CDR3 protein: CASRTQLWAGGPNEQFF
clone size: few; V gene: TRBV19; D gene: TRBD2; J gene: TRBJ2-7; CDR3 DNA: TGTGCCAGTAGTACAAGGACTAGCGGGAGTGTCCACGAGCAGTACTTC; CDR3 protein: CASSTRTSGSVHEQYF
clone size: once; V gene: TRBV5-6; D gene: TRBD1; J gene: TRBJ1-5; CDR3 DNA: TGTGCCAGCAGCGTTACAGGGGGGCAGCCCCAGCATTTT; CDR3 protein: CASSVTGGQPQHF
clone size: .; V gene: TRBV20-1; D gene: .; J gene: TRBJ2-7; CDR3 DNA: TGCAGTGCTCGTCCCGGGACTTTGGACGAGCAGTACTTC; CDR3 protein: CSARPGTLDEQYF
clone size: few; V gene: TRBV20-1; D gene: TRBD2; J gene: TRBJ2-7; CDR3 DNA: TGCAGTGCTATCAATCGACTAGCGGGGGAGCAGTACTTC; CDR3 protein: CSAINRLAGEQYF
clone size: .; V gene: TRBV10-3; D gene: .; J gene: TRBJ2-3; CDR3 DNA: TGTGCCACGGGGGGAGGACAGGGTAACACAGATACGCAGTATTTT; CDR3 protein: CATGGGQGNTDTQYF
clone size: .; V gene: TRBV7-8; D gene: .; J gene: TRBJ1-6; CDR3 DNA: TGTGCCAGCAGCTTAGCGGGGGCAGGGGTAAATTCACCCCTCCACTTT; CDR3 protein: CASSLAGAGVNSPLHF
clone size: many; V gene: TRBV29-1; D gene: TRBD2; J gene: TRBJ2-1; CDR3 DNA: TGCAGCGTTGTACCTCCGGGACTAGCGTTTAATAAGCAGTTCTTC; CDR3 protein: CSVVPPGLAFNKQFF
clone size: few; V gene: TRBV2; D gene: .; J gene: TRBJ2-7; CDR3 DNA: TGTGCCAGCAGTGAAGCGGGGTACGAGCAGTACTTC; CDR3 protein: CASSEAGYEQYF
clone size: .; V gene: TRBV7-3; D gene: .; J gene: TRBJ2-7; CDR3 DNA: TGTGCCAGAACAGGGGGGGGGCCCTACGAGCAGTACTTC; CDR3 protein: CARTGGGPYEQYF
clone size: many; V gene: TRBV3-1; D gene: .; J gene: TRBJ2-2; CDR3 DNA: TGTGCCAGCAGCTCTAGCCGGTACACCGGGGAGCTGTTTTTT; CDR3 protein: CASSSSRYTGELFF
clone size: .; V gene: TRBV9; D gene: TRBD1; J gene: TRBJ1-1; CDR3 DNA: TGTGCCAGCGGCGACAGGGCCACTGAAGCTTTCTTT; CDR3 protein: CASGDRATEAFF
clone size: .; V gene: TRBV2; D gene: TRBD2; J gene: TRBJ2-7; CDR3 DNA: TGTGCCAGCAGTGTGGCGGCTAGCGGTCCCTACGAGCAGTACTTC; CDR3 protein: CASSVAASGPYEQYF
clone size: .; V gene: TRBV12-3/TRBV12-4; D gene: .; J gene: TRBJ2-1; CDR3 DNA: TGTGCCAGCAGTTTCGCGAGGGGCTACAATGAGCAGTTCTTC; CDR3 protein: CASSFARGYNEQFF
clone size: many; V gene: TRBV5-1; D gene: TRBD1; J gene: TRBJ2-2; CDR3 DNA: TGCGCCAGCAGCGGACAGGGGAGCACCGGGGAGCTGTTTTTT; CDR3 protein: CASSGQGSTGELFF
clone size: .; V gene: TRBV20-1; D gene: TRBD1; J gene: TRBJ2-5; CDR3 DNA: TGCAGTGCTAGAAGGGGGCGCACAGAGACCCAGTACTTC; CDR3 protein: CSARRGRTETQYF
clone size: .; V gene: TRBV24-1; D gene: .; J gene: TRBJ1-2; CDR3 DNA: TGTGCCACCAGGGGATCCGGGACTGAGACTAACTATGGCTACACCTTC; CDR3 protein: CATRGSGTETNYGYTF